These 30 T cell receptor beta chains share one sample of origin, sequenced in a study of CD8 T cells in ankylosing spondylitis. Study-wide results and limits: What appeared characteristic of ankylosing spondylitis blood was a TCR beta motif of eight highly homologous variants.

TCRdb recomputed calls from the 5' RACE reads with MiXCR, one row per CDR3 protein. The sample holds around 94,000 distinct CDR3 sequences; roughly 9% are singletons and the top ten take 30% to 35%. The antigens of these receptors remain unknown. Sequenced input: blood, either unsorted or a sorted T cell fraction (not recorded which). These TCRs come from a male donor with ankylosing spondylitis.

This clonotype was detected many times. The DNA of the CDR3 is TGCAGTGCTTGGCAGGGTCTGGGCAATCAGCCCCAGCATTTT. Its protein product is CSAWQGLGNQPQHF. The chain couples TRBV20-1 to TRBJ1-5; D is perhaps TRBD1 (5 bases). V lost 5 bases and J 2 bases, leaving 13 bases between the germline ends. The germline CDR1 and CDR2 sequences are DFQATT and SNEGSKA (reference sequence). The CDR3 contains 14 residues.

The chain recombines TRBV12-5 with TRBJ2-7, with a weak D call TRBD1 (6 bases). Between the trimmed V and J ends, which lost 1 base and 7 bases, there was a span of 11 bases. CDR3 length equals 13 residues. From germline, CDR1 is LGHNT and CDR2 FRNRAP. DNA for the CDR3: TGTGCTAGTGGTTTGGACAGGGTTGGAGAGCAGTACGTC. Its translation: CASGLDRVGEQYV.

This clonotype was counted only a few times. The chain recombines TRBV5-1 with TRBJ1-1; no clear D gene. The CDR3 has 12 residues. Germline V gene data show CDR1 as SGHRS and CDR2 as YFSETQ. V lost 1 base and J lost 5, with 6 bases in between. The CDR3 protein is CASSLLGTEAFF. The CDR3 DNA is TGCGCCAGCAGCTTGCTGGGGACTGAAGCTTTCTTT.

This clonotype occurred many times. V is TRBV14 and J is TRBJ2-5; TRBD2 matches 12 bases. Germline trimming cut 5 bases from V and 4 bases from J; bases unmatched to any gene: 2. The germline CDR1 and CDR2 sequences are SGHDN and FVKESK. This CDR3 is 14 amino acids long. Here the CDR3 DNA reads TGTGCCAGCAGCTTGACTAGCGGGAGAGAGACCCAGTACTTC. Translating gives CASSLTSGRETQYF.

This clonotype was counted at least ten times. V gene TRBV4-1 combines with J gene TRBJ2-1; 13 bases fit TRBD2. Germline assignment: CDR1 MGHRA and CDR2 YSYEKL. This CDR3 region has 20 residues. Germline trimming cut 0 bases from V and 1 base from J; bases unmatched to any gene: 9. The CDR3 nucleotides read TGCGCCAGCAGCCAAGATCAGACCAGGGGACTAGCGGGGTCCTACAATGAGCAGTTCTTC. It yields the protein CASSQDQTRGLAGSYNEQFF.

This clonotype qualifies as medium-sized (0.01 to 0.1%). CDR3 region: CASSRGGTVYNEQFF. CDR3 bases: TGTGCCAGCAGTCGCGGAGGGACGGTCTACAATGAGCAGTTCTTC. The rearrangement uses TRBV25-1 and TRBJ2-1; D is perhaps TRBD2 (6 bases). CDR1 is MGHDK and CDR2 is SYGVNS in the germline V gene. The CDR3 is 15 amino acids. Trimming took off 5 bases at V and 3 bases at J, with 14 bases between the two ends.

This clonotype was observed many times. The rearrangement uses TRBV3-1 and TRBJ2-7; D remains unclear. V was shortened by 1 base and J by 0 bases, with 7 bases between the two germline ends. The CDR3 length is 14 residues. Germline CDR1 is LGHDT and CDR2 is YNNKEL (reference sequence). Here the CDR3 DNA reads TGTGCCAGCAGCCAAGTAGGCTCCTCCTACGAGCAGTACTTC. Translating gives CASSQVGSSYEQYF.

This clonotype occurred a few times. The chain carries TRBV6-2 or TRBV6-3 and TRBJ2-7; possible D gene TRBD1, 5 bases. This CDR3 region has 13 residues. With 4 bases removed from V and 0 bases from J, the gap between germline ends came to 7 bases. Germline V gene data show CDR1 as MNHEY and CDR2 as SVGEGT. The chain's CDR3 is CASSWTSSYEQYV. The CDR3 DNA sequence: TGTGCCAGCAGTTGGACAAGCTCCTACGAGCAGTACGTC.

The rearrangement joins TRBV28 to TRBJ2-5, with unresolved D. With 6 bases removed from V and 4 bases from J, the gap between germline ends came to 9 bases. Germline V gene lookup returns CDR1 MDHEN and CDR2 SYDVKM. The CDR3 covers 12 residues. The CDR3 bases are TGTGCCAGCAGCTCGGAAGGAGAGACCCAGTACTTC. It is translated as CASSSEGETQYF.

This clonotype showed up many times. The chain couples TRBV12-3 or TRBV12-4 to TRBJ1-2; D unresolved. This CDR3 comprises 12 residues. Trimming pared 5 bases from V and 4 bases from J, leaving 8 bases between. The CDR3 nucleotides are TGTGCCAGCAGTCCAGTCGGCTATGGCTACACCTTC. Translating gives CASSPVGYGYTF.

This clonotype was seen ten or more times. The genes are TRBV9 and TRBJ2-7, with TRBD1 identical over 8 bases. This CDR3 contains 15 residues. Germline loops: CDR1 SGDLS, CDR2 YYNGEE. Trimming at V came to 4 bases and at J to 2 bases, leaving 8 bases not matched to a gene. Here the CDR3 reads CASSSRGQEPYEQYV. As DNA, the CDR3 is TGTGCCAGCAGCTCCCGGGGACAGGAGCCCTACGAGCAGTACGTC.

This clonotype came up many times. The J gene is TRBJ2-3, the V gene TRBV4-2, with D perhaps matching TRBD1 or TRBD2 (5 bases each). CDR1 LGHNA and CDR2 YNFKEQ come from the germline V gene. V lost 5 bases and J 6 bases, leaving 15 bases between the germline ends. The CDR3 sequence is 14 residues long. Here the CDR3 reads CASSVRGEGDTQYF. The CDR3 region has the DNA TGTGCCAGCAGCGTACGGGGCGAAGGGGATACGCAGTATTTT.

Ten or more counts support this clonotype. The chain couples TRBV2 to TRBJ2-1; D is unclear. Germline V gene lookup returns CDR1 SNHLY and CDR2 FYNNEI. Trimming removed 1 base from V and 8 bases from J, with 15 bases in between. The CDR3 sequence is 15 residues long. The CDR3 protein is CASSEGPASLYEQFF. The CDR3, as DNA: TGTGCCAGCAGTGAAGGGCCAGCGTCCCTCTATGAGCAGTTCTTC. The whole variable domain, remainder taken from reference TRBV2 and TRBJ2-1, is EPEVTQTPSHQVTQMGQEVILRCVPISNHLYFYWYRQILGQKVEFLVSFYNNEISEKSEIFDDQFSVERPDGSNFTLKIRSTKLEDSAMYFCASSEGPASLYEQFFGPGTRLTVL.

CDR3 loop: CASSNYLQGPTLNSPLHF. Here the CDR3 DNA reads TGTGCCAGCAGCAATTACTTACAGGGGCCTACCCTCAATTCACCCCTCCACTTT. J is TRBJ1-6 and V is TRBV21-1; the tabulated D call, TRBD1, remains unverified against the DNA. TRBV21-1 counts as a pseudogene. The CDR3 totals 18 residues.

This clonotype was detected ten times or more. The rearrangement uses TRBV5-1 and TRBJ1-2; no clear D gene. Trimming cost V 0 bases and J 6 bases, with 3 bases left between them. The CDR3 consists of 11 residues. Germline CDR1 and CDR2: SGHRS and YFSETQ. This chain's CDR3 is CASSLDDGYTF. The CDR3 nucleotides are TGCGCCAGCAGCTTGGACGATGGCTACACCTTC.

The chain has TRBV7-9 and TRBJ2-7; TRBD2 matches at 8 bases. The ends lost 3 bases at V and 2 bases at J; junction bases unmatched: 3. Per the germline V gene, CDR1 is SEHNR and CDR2 is FQNEAQ (reference sequence). The CDR3 is 14 residues long. In DNA, the CDR3 is TGTGCCAGCAGCTTCCCGGGAGGGCCCTACGAGCAGTACTTC. As protein: CASSFPGGPYEQYF.

This clonotype was found a few times. The J gene is TRBJ2-7, the V gene TRBV7-2; weak D call: TRBD2 (7 bases). The V end was cut by 4 bases, the J end by 2 bases, with 18 bases between. CDR1 and CDR2 (germline): SGHTA, FQGNSA. This CDR3 region has 16 residues. The CDR3, as DNA: TGTGCCAGCAGCTCCCGTAGGGGGGGCGTTCCCTACGAGCAGTACTTC. Encoded protein: CASSSRRGGVPYEQYF.

This clonotype appeared a few times. The gene calls are TRBV20-1 and TRBJ2-2; D is ambiguous. V was shortened by 3 bases and J by 5 bases, with 7 bases between the two germline ends. CDR1 and CDR2 (germline): DFQATT, SNEGSKA (reference sequence). This CDR3 has 12 amino acids. The CDR3 DNA follows: TGCAGTGCTAGTCCCGGAACCGGGGAGCTGTTTTTT. Residues: CSASPGTGELFF.

Only a few counts were recorded for this clonotype. This chain uses TRBV2 with TRBJ2-2; D is ambiguous. The germline V gene encodes CDR1 SNHLY and CDR2 FYNNEI. V shed 5 bases and J shed 1 base, with 5 bases lying between them. This CDR3 comprises 13 residues. CDR3 loop: CASSYLNTGELFF. The CDR3 DNA reads as TGTGCCAGCAGTTACCTGAACACCGGGGAGCTGTTTTTT.

This clonotype was seen a handful of times. The J gene is TRBJ2-2, the V gene TRBV5-6; maybe TRBD1 (5 bases). The germline V gene encodes CDR1 SGHDT and CDR2 YYEEEE. CDR3 length: 16 amino acids. Trimming removed 0 bases at V and 0 bases at J, with 9 bases between. The chain's CDR3 is CASSLAETANTGELFF. CDR3 nucleotides: TGTGCCAGCAGCTTGGCGGAGACAGCGAACACCGGGGAGCTGTTTTTT.

The chain has TRBV19 and TRBJ2-7; D gene unclear. Germline V gives CDR1 LNHDA, CDR2 SQIVND (reference sequence). CDR3 length: 15 amino acids. Trimming shortened V by 0 bases and J by 2 bases, and 11 bases separated the two germline ends. The CDR3 sequence: CASSIDHTAPYEQYF. The CDR3, as DNA: TGTGCCAGTAGTATAGACCACACGGCCCCCTACGAGCAGTACTTC. Supplemented by reference TRBV19 and TRBJ2-7, the full variable domain reads DGGITQSPKYLFRKEGQNVTLSCEQNLNHDAMYWYRQDPGQGLRLIYYSQIVNDFQKGDIAEGYSVSREKKESFPLTVTSAQKNPTAFYLCASSIDHTAPYEQYFGPGTRLTVT.

This clonotype has at least ten counts. This chain links TRBV13 with TRBJ1-1, with a tentative D call TRBD1 (5 bases). The germline V gene has CDR1 PRHDT and CDR2 FYEKMQ (reference sequence). This CDR3 is 15 amino acids long. With 6 bases removed from V and 4 bases from J, the gap between germline ends came to 18 bases. CDR3 nucleotide sequence: TGTGCCAGCAGTCCCCCTAGGGGATTGGGCACTGAAGCTTTCTTT. Protein sequence: CASSPPRGLGTEAFF.

Remarks on this clonotype: A single base separates this from a much larger clone, so it may be a read error. The V gene is TRBV4-2, the J gene TRBJ1-2, with D perhaps matching TRBD1 (6 bases). The CDR3 covers 16 residues. Looked up from germline, CDR1 is LGHNA and CDR2 is YNFKEQ. Trimming stripped 0 bases from V and 4 bases from J, with 15 bases between. CDR3 sequence reads: CASSQDLFGGSYGYTF. DNA of the CDR3: TGTGCCAGCAGCCAAGATTTGTTTGGGGGCAGCTATGGCTACACCTTC.

This clonotype came up a few times. The chain links TRBV10-2 to TRBJ2-5; 14 nucleotides align to TRBD2. The CDR3 runs 16 residues. The V gene end was trimmed by 1 base and the J gene end by 3 bases; junction bases not matched to a gene: 1. The germline V gene has CDR1 WSHSY and CDR2 SAAADI. The CDR3 nucleotides are TGCGCCAGCAGTGAGTGGGGACTAGCGGGAGAAGAGACCCAGTACTTC. It codes for CASSEWGLAGEETQYF.

V and J are TRBV7-9 and TRBJ2-7, with D tentatively TRBD2 (7 bases). Germline CDR1 reads SEHNR; CDR2 reads FQNEAQ (reference sequence). The CDR3 sequence is 17 residues long. With 5 bases removed from V and 0 bases from J, the gap between germline ends came to 20 bases. The CDR3 bases are TGTGCCAGCAGCCCCCGTGGGGGGGCCCTCTTCTCCTACGAGCAGTACTTC. This translates into CASSPRGGALFSYEQYF.

This clonotype turned up a few times. DNA for the CDR3: TGTGCCAGCCTAGGACAGGGGGCTTGGAATGAGCAGTTCTTC. It is translated as CASLGQGAWNEQFF. The J gene is TRBJ2-1, the V gene TRBV2, with 11 bases identical to TRBD1. V lost 8 bases, J lost 7 bases, and 7 bases stayed unmatched. CDR3 length: 14 amino acids. Looked up from germline, CDR1 is SNHLY and CDR2 is FYNNEI.

This chain links TRBV9 with TRBJ2-1; possibly TRBD2 for D (6 bases). V lost 4 bases and J 3 bases, leaving 14 bases between the germline ends. This CDR3 has 15 amino acids. The germline CDR1 and CDR2 sequences are SGDLS and YYNGEE. Written as DNA, the CDR3 is TGTGCCAGCAGCTTATTAGCGGCAGGCTACAATGAGCAGTTCTTC. This translates into CASSLLAAGYNEQFF.

V and J are TRBV20-1 and TRBJ2-7; 7 bases line up with TRBD2. V lost 3 bases and J lost 5; bases outside the gene matches: 4. Per germline, CDR1 DFQATT and CDR2 SNEGSKA (reference sequence). The CDR3 length is 12 residues. CDR3 in amino acids: CSARVGGDEQYV. The CDR3 region has the DNA TGCAGTGCTAGGGTGGGAGGGGACGAGCAGTACGTC.

This chain connects TRBV7-6 to TRBJ1-1; D ambiguous. Germline CDR1 reads SGHVS; CDR2 reads FNYEAQ. This CDR3 is 15 amino acids long. The ends were cut back, 6 bases at V and 3 bases at J, with 17 bases in the middle. The CDR3 protein is CASRAVWSQDTEAFF. Here the CDR3 DNA reads TGTGCCAGCAGGGCCGTCTGGTCTCAGGACACTGAAGCTTTCTTT.

This clonotype was recorded at least ten times. CDR3 coding DNA: TGTGCCAGCAGTGAACGACTAGACTCCTACAATGAGCAGTTCTTC. Amino acid sequence: CASSERLDSYNEQFF. V usage is TRBV6-4 and J usage is TRBJ2-1, with D perhaps matching TRBD2 (6 bases). Germline-derived CDR1 and CDR2 are MRHNA and SNTAGT. This CDR3 has 15 residues. V lost 3 bases to trimming and J lost 0 bases, with 9 bases between them.